A single sample is the source of the 23 T cell receptor beta chains below, sequenced in a study of early T cells in non-severe SARS-CoV-2 infection. TCRdb reprocessed the 5' RACE reads via MiXCR and lists one record per CDR3 protein. Seen here are more than 35,000 distinct CDR3 sequences, roughly 6% observed once, and the top ten hold over 4.5%. Specimen: whole blood. These receptors originate from an adult who was a healthcare worker with PCR-confirmed SARS-CoV-2 infection or an uninfected control (not recorded which).

The rearrangement uses TRBV10-3 and TRBJ1-1, with TRBD1 identical over 7 bases. This CDR3 comprises 14 residues. Germline CDR1 ENHRY, CDR2 SYGVKD. Trimming at V came to 4 bases and at J to 2 bases, leaving 4 bases not matched to a gene. The CDR3 coding sequence is TGTGCCATCAGTGCCGGACAGGAAAACACTGAAGCTTTCTTT. Translated, it gives CAISAGQENTEAFF.

This clonotype has just a few counts. Given a much more abundant clone one base away, this may be a read error. J is TRBJ2-1 and V is TRBV5-1; TRBD2 aligns across 8 bases. The length of the CDR3 is 15 residues. J lost 6 bases, V lost 6 bases, and 11 bases had no gene match. Germline CDR1 is SGHRS and CDR2 is YFSETQ. CDR3 nucleotide sequence: TGCGCCAGCAAGGAGACTAGCGAGAGTACCAATGAGCAGTTCTTC. It translates to CASKETSESTNEQFF.

This clonotype was picked up many times. The rearrangement links TRBV5-4 to TRBJ2-7; a possible D gene is TRBD1 (6 bases). Germline assignment: CDR1 SGHNT and CDR2 YYREEE (reference sequence). There are 14 residues in the CDR3. V lost 4 bases and J 5 bases, leaving 16 bases between the germline ends. CDR3 in amino acids: CASSNTGTLHEQYF. CDR3 nucleotide sequence: TGTGCCAGCAGCAATACGGGGACACTCCACGAGCAGTACTTC.

The chain couples TRBV6-6 to TRBJ2-3; D is tentatively TRBD1 or TRBD2 (5 bases each). This CDR3 has 16 residues. The V end was cut by 6 bases, the J end by 2 bases, with 18 bases between. Germline CDR1 is MNHNY and CDR2 is SVGAGI (reference sequence). The chain's CDR3 is CASSLGTQQITDTQYF. The CDR3 DNA sequence: TGTGCCAGCAGCTTAGGGACGCAGCAAATCACAGATACGCAGTATTTT.

The chain links TRBV11-3 to TRBJ2-1; perhaps TRBD2 as D (6 bases). CDR3 length: 15 amino acids. Germline V gene sequence: CDR1 SGHNT, CDR2 YENEEA. V was pared by 2 bases and J by 1 base, with 9 bases between. The CDR3 nucleotides read TGTGCCAGCAGCTTAATGGCGGGATCCTACAATGAGCAGTTCTTC. It yields the protein CASSLMAGSYNEQFF.

This clonotype was recorded at least ten times. The chain joins TRBV10-3 to TRBJ2-1; TRBD2 might be the D (5 bases). Germline lookup yields CDR1 ENHRY and CDR2 SYGVKD. V was cut by 8 bases and J by 6 bases, with 20 bases left in between. The CDR3 is made up of 15 amino acids. Written as DNA, the CDR3 is TGTGCCATCTGTCCCCGGGAAGGTGTGCGCAATGAGCAGTTCTTC. Its translation is CAICPREGVRNEQFF.

This clonotype has more than one count but fewer than ten. The chain recombines TRBV10-2 with TRBJ2-1; 13 bases line up with TRBD2. Germline CDR1 is WSHSY and CDR2 is SAAADI. The ends lost 7 bases at V and 7 bases at J; junction bases unmatched: 4. The CDR3 spans 14 residues. The CDR3 coding sequence is TGCGCCAGCAACGGACTAGCGGGAGTTAATGAGCAGTTCTTC. It yields the protein CASNGLAGVNEQFF.

This clonotype was seen repeatedly, ten times or more. CDR3 coding DNA: TGTGCCAGCAAGACGGGGATATTCCAAGAGACCCAGTACTTC. Translated, it gives CASKTGIFQETQYF. The chain recombines TRBV27 with TRBJ2-5, with D perhaps TRBD2 (5 bases). The germline V gene encodes CDR1 MNHEY and CDR2 SMNVEV (reference sequence). This CDR3 has 14 residues. V was pared by 7 bases and J by 1 base, with 13 bases between.

The V call is TRBV20-1, the J call TRBJ2-4, with a possible D match to TRBD2 (6 bases). V was cut by 6 bases and J by 1 base, with 13 bases left in between. Germline V lookup: CDR1 DFQATT, CDR2 SNEGSKA (reference sequence). The CDR3 sequence is 14 residues long. Written as DNA, the CDR3 is TGCAGTGCGGGACTTACAAACGCCAAAAACATTCAGTACTTC. Amino acids: CSAGLTNAKNIQYF.

The V call is TRBV2, the J call TRBJ2-2; D is possibly TRBD1 or TRBD2 (5 bases each). Germline V gene data show CDR1 as SNHLY and CDR2 as FYNNEI. Trimming stripped 8 bases from V and 3 bases from J, with 13 bases between. The CDR3 length is 14 residues. The CDR3 DNA is TGTGCCAGCGGTGGGACGAGCCACACCGGGGAGCTGTTTTTT. This encodes CASGGTSHTGELFF.

J is TRBJ2-7 and V is TRBV11-2, with D unclear. V lost 1 base to trimming and J lost 6 bases, with 7 bases between them. Germline assignment: CDR1 SGHAT and CDR2 FQNNGV. The CDR3 contains 12 residues. CDR3 sequence reads: CASSLGDVEQYF. CDR3 DNA: TGTGCCAGCAGCTTAGGGGATGTCGAGCAGTACTTC. Together with reference TRBV11-2 and TRBJ2-7, the CDR3 gives the full variable domain: EAGVAQSPRYKIIEKRQSVAFWCNPISGHATLYWYQQILGQGPKLLIQFQNNGVVDDSQLPKDRFSAERLKGVDSTLKIQPAKLEDSAVYLCASSLGDVEQYFGPGTRLTVT.

This clonotype was seen many times. The chain joins TRBV29-1 to TRBJ1-1; 7 bases map to TRBD1. After removal of 3 bases from V and 13 bases from J, the junction contained 8 bases not matched to a gene. CDR3 length: 11 residues. From germline, CDR1 is SQVTM and CDR2 ANQGSEA. The CDR3, as DNA: TGCAGCGTTGAGGTCAGGGGGGGGATTTTCTTT. Its protein is CSVEVRGGIFF.

The chain has TRBV12-3 or TRBV12-4 and TRBJ1-1; 8 nucleotides line up with TRBD1. J was trimmed by 5 bases and V by 5 bases; bases with no gene match: 4. This CDR3 has 13 residues. The chain's CDR3 is CASSRTGTTEAFF. The CDR3 DNA reads as TGTGCCAGCAGTCGGACAGGGACGACTGAAGCTTTCTTT.

In its sample, this clonotype was seen many times. The chain links TRBV7-9 to TRBJ2-1; 12 nucleotides align to TRBD2. CDR3 length: 15 amino acids. The germline V gene has CDR1 SEHNR and CDR2 FQNEAQ (reference sequence). Trimming removed 5 bases from V and 7 bases from J; junction bases left unmatched: 6. CDR3 DNA: TGTGCCAGCAGCATGACTAGCGGGAGTTTAAATGAGCAGTTCTTC. Protein: CASSMTSGSLNEQFF.

Ten or more counts support this clonotype. The chain has TRBV30 and TRBJ1-5; D is ambiguous. CDR3 length equals 13 residues. V was clipped by 0 bases and J by 0 bases, with 3 bases between them. Germline CDR1 and CDR2: GTSNPN and SVGIG (reference sequence). CDR3 bases: TGTGCCTGGAGTGTAAATAGCAATCAGCCCCAGCATTTT. As protein: CAWSVNSNQPQHF.

This clonotype was recorded at least ten times. The J gene is TRBJ2-5, the V gene TRBV2; a possible D gene is TRBD2 (6 bases). The V end was cut by 5 bases, the J end by 5 bases, with 15 bases between. The CDR3 loop spans 14 amino acids. CDR1 is SNHLY and CDR2 is FYNNEI in the germline V gene. The CDR3 region has the DNA TGTGCCAGCAGTTCGACTTGGGAGGAGGAGACCCAGTACTTC. The encoded protein is CASSSTWEEETQYF.

This clonotype turned up a few times. The chain is built from TRBV4-1 and TRBJ2-7; 12 bases are a match to TRBD1. From germline, CDR1 is MGHRA and CDR2 YSYEKL. Losses at the gene ends were 4 bases for V and 7 bases for J; bases not matched to a gene: 11. This CDR3 contains 16 residues. In DNA form, the CDR3 reads TGCGCCAGCAGCCCAAACCGGGACAGGGGGCGAAGGGAGCAGTACTTC. Protein product: CASSPNRDRGRREQYF.

This clonotype was counted ten times or more. The CDR3 is CAISPTGQGGELFF. The DNA for the CDR3 is TGTGCCATCAGCCCGACAGGACAGGGCGGGGAGCTGTTTTTT. The rearrangement links TRBV10-3 to TRBJ2-2, with TRBD1 matching over 8 bases. After removal of 6 bases from V and 7 bases from J, the junction contained 7 bases not matched to a gene. There are 14 residues in the CDR3. From germline, CDR1 is ENHRY and CDR2 SYGVKD.

At least ten counts were recorded for this clonotype. The chain recombines TRBV29-1 with TRBJ1-2; the D is unclear. Germline CDR1 SQVTM, CDR2 ANQGSEA. The CDR3 runs to 13 residues. Trimming took off 6 bases at V and 2 bases at J, with 13 bases between the two ends. CDR3 nucleotides: TGCAGCGTCACGCTCAGCCCCAACTATGGCTACACCTTC. It specifies CSVTLSPNYGYTF.

The chain carries TRBV5-5 and TRBJ2-4; no firm D call. Germline V gene lookup returns CDR1 SGHKS and CDR2 YYEKEE (reference sequence). This CDR3 is built from 16 residues. The ends were cut back, 1 base at V and 3 bases at J, with 14 bases in the middle. The CDR3 region has the DNA TGTGCCAGCAGCTTGACTCCTAATGGAGTCAAAAACATTCAGTACTTC. Translation: CASSLTPNGVKNIQYF.

This clonotype occurred many times. V usage is TRBV20-1 and J usage is TRBJ2-1, with 7 bases aligning to TRBD1. This CDR3 is 16 amino acids long. The J segment lost 1 base and the V segment lost 1 base, leaving 7 bases of the junction unmatched. Germline loops: CDR1 DFQATT, CDR2 SNEGSKA (reference sequence). The CDR3 DNA reads as TGCAGTGCTAGAGCATTGCAGGGGGAGTCCTACAATGAGCAGTTCTTC. Translating gives CSARALQGESYNEQFF.

This clonotype has ten or more counts. This sequence joins TRBV20-1 and TRBJ2-1; 7 bases line up with TRBD2. V was pared by 3 bases and J by 5 bases, with 7 bases of the junction left unmatched. In germline, CDR1 is DFQATT, CDR2 SNEGSKA (reference sequence). This CDR3 has 14 residues. This CDR3 is CSASGAGAHNEQFF. DNA for the CDR3: TGCAGTGCTAGTGGGGCGGGAGCCCACAATGAGCAGTTCTTC.

This clonotype was seen many times. Here the CDR3 reads CASSFAGNTEAFF. The CDR3 bases are TGTGCCAGCAGTTTTGCGGGGAACACTGAAGCTTTCTTT. V usage is TRBV6-6 and J usage is TRBJ1-1; D gene uncertain. Germline loops: CDR1 MNHNY, CDR2 SVGAGI (reference sequence). The CDR3 is 13 residues long. The germline V and J ends were trimmed by 4 bases and 1 base, with 7 bases remaining between them.